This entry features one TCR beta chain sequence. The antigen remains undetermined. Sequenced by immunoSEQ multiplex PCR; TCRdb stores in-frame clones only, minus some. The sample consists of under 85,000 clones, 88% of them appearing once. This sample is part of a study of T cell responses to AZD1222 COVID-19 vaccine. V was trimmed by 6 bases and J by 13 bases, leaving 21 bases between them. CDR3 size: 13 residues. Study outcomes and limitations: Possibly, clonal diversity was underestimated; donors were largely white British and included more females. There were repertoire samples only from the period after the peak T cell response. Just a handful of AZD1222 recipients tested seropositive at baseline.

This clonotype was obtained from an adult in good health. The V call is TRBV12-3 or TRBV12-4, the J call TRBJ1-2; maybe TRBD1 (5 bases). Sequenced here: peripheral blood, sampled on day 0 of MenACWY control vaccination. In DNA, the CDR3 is TGTGCCAGCAGCGATACAGGTATCGGGGGACGCACCTTC. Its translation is CASSDTGIGGRTF.